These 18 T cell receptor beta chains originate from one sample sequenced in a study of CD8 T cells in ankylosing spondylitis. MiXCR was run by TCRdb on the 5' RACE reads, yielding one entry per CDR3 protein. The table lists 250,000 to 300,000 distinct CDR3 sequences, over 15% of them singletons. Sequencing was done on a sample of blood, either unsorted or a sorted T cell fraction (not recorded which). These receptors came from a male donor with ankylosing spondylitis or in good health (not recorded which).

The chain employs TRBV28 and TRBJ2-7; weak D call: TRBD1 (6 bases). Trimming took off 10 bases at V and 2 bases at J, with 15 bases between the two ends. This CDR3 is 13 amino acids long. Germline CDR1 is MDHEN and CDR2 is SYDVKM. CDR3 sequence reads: CAKSTGGTYEQYF. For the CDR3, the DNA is TGTGCCAAATCGACAGGAGGAACCTACGAGCAGTACTTC.

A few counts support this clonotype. In nucleotides, the CDR3 is TGCGCCAGCAGCCAAGATGTTACAGATACGCAGTATTTT. Protein product: CASSQDVTDTQYF. This chain uses TRBV4-1 with TRBJ2-3; D not certain. Trimming took 0 bases from V and 3 from J, leaving 4 bases between them. CDR3 length: 13 amino acids. CDR1 is MGHRA, CDR2 YSYEKL, per germline.

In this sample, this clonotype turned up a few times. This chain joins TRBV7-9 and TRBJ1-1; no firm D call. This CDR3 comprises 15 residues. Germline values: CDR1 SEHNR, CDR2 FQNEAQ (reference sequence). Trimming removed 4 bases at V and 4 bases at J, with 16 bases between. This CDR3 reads CASSSSDQVRTEAFF. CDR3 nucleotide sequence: TGTGCCAGCAGCTCATCGGACCAGGTGCGCACTGAAGCTTTCTTT. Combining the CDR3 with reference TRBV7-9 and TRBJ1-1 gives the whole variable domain DTGVSQNPRHKITKRGQNVTFRCDPISEHNRLYWYRQTLGQGPEFLTYFQNEAQLEKSRLLSDRFSAERPKGSFSTLEIQRTEQGDSAMYLCASSSSDQVRTEAFFGQGTRLTVV.

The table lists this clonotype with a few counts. The CDR3 sequence is CSAAGTGWFQETQYF. As DNA, the CDR3 is TGCAGTGCTGCCGGGACGGGTTGGTTCCAAGAGACCCAGTACTTC. The chain uses TRBV20-1 and TRBJ2-5, with D perhaps given as TRBD1 or TRBD2 (5 bases each). The V gene's germline CDR1 is DFQATT and CDR2 SNEGSKA (reference sequence). The germline V and J ends were trimmed by 5 bases and 1 base, with 17 bases remaining between them. This CDR3 has 15 amino acids.

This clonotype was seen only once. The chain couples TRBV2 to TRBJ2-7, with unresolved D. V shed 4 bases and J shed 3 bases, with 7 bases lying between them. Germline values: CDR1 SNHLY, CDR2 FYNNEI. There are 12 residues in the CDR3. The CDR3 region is CASSGPDYEQYF. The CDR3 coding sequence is TGTGCCAGCAGTGGACCTGACTACGAGCAGTACTTC.

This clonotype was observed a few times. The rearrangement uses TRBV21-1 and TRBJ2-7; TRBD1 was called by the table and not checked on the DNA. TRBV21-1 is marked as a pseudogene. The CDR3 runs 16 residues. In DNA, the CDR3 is TGTGCCAGAACAAACCACAACGGGACCCTAACCTACGAGCAGTACTTC. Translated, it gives CARTNHNGTLTYEQYF.

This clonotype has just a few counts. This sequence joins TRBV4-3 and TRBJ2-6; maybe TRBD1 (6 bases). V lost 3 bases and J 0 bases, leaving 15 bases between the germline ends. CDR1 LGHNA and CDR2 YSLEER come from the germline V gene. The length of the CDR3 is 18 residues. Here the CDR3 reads CASSHLTGESSGANVLTF. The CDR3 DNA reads TGCGCCAGCAGCCATCTGACAGGCGAGAGCTCTGGGGCCAACGTCCTGACTTTC.

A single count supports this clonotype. The CDR3 protein is CASSDGPPVAKNIQYF. CDR3 sequence (DNA): TGTGCCAGCAGTGACGGACCCCCTGTAGCCAAAAACATTCAGTACTTC. V usage is TRBV2 and J usage is TRBJ2-4, with D unclear. Germline V lookup: CDR1 SNHLY, CDR2 FYNNEI. This CDR3 comprises 16 residues. Trimming removed 3 bases from V and 0 bases from J, with 12 bases in between.

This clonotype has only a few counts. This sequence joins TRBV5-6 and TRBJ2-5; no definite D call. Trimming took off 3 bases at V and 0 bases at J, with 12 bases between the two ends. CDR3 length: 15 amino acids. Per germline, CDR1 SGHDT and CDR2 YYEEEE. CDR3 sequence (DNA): TGTGCCAGCAGCTCGGACGGCCCGTACCAAGAGACCCAGTACTTC. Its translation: CASSSDGPYQETQYF.

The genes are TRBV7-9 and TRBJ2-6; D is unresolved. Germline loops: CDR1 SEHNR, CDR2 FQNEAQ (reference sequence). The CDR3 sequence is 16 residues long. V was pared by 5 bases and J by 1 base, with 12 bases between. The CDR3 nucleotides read TGTGCCAGCAGCCCCCGCAAGTTTTCTGGGGCCAACGTCCTGACTTTC. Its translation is CASSPRKFSGANVLTF.

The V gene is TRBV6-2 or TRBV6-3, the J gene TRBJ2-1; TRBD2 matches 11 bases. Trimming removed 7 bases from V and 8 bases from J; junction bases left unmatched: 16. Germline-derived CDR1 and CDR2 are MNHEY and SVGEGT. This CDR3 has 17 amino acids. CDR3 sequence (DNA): TGTGCCAGCACCGATTTCGCTAGCGGGAGGACGGCCGATGAGCAGTTCTTC. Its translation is CASTDFASGRTADEQFF.

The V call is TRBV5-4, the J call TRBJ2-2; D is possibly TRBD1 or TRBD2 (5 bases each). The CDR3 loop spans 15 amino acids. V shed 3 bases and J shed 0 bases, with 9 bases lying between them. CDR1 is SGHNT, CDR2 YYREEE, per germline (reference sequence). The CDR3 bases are TGTGCCAGCAGCTATAGAGGGGCGAACACCGGGGAGCTGTTTTTT. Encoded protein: CASSYRGANTGELFF.

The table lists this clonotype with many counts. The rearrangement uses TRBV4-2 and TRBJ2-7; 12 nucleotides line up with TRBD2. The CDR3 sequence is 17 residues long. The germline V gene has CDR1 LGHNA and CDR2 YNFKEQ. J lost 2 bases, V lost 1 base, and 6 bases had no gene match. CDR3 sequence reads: CASSQGLAGEVTYEQYF. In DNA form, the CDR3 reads TGTGCCAGCAGCCAAGGACTAGCGGGAGAGGTGACCTACGAGCAGTACTTC.

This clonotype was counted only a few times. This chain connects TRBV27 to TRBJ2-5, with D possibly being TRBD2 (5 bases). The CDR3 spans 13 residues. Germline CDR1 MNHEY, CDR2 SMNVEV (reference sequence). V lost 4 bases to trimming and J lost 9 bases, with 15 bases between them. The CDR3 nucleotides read TGTGCCAGCAGTTACGGGGTACAAGCATCCCAGTACTTC. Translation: CASSYGVQASQYF.

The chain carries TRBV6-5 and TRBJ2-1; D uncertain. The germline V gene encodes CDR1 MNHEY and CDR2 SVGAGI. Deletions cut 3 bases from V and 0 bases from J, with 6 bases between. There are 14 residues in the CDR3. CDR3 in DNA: TGTGCCAGCAGTTATATTTCCTCCTACAATGAGCAGTTCTTC. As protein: CASSYISSYNEQFF.

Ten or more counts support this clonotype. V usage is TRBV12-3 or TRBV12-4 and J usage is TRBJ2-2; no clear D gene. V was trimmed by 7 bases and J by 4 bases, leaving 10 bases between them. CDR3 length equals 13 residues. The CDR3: CASIQPSTGELFF. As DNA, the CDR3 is TGTGCCAGCATCCAACCGAGCACCGGGGAGCTGTTTTTT.

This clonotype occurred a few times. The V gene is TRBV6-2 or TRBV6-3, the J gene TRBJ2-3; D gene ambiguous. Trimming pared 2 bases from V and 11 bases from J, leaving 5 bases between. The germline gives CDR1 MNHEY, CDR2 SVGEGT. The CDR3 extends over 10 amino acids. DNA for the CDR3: TGTGCCAGCAGTTACCAGAAGCAGTATTTT. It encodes CASSYQKQYF.

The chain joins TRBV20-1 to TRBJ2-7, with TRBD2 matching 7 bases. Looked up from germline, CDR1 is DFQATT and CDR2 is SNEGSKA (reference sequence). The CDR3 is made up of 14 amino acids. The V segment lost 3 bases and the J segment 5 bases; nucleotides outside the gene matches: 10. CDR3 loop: CSASFLGLVDEQYF. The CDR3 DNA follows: TGCAGTGCTAGTTTCCTAGGACTAGTAGACGAGCAGTACTTC.